This entry lists 9 T cell receptor beta chains sequenced from one sample in a study of beta chain features in type 1 diabetes. Every isolated RNA sample was fully reverse transcribed, so sequencing captured expressed TCRB transcripts. The assay was immunoSEQ multiplex PCR, and TCRdb's table has in-frame clones only and misses some. The sample yields around 9,600 clones, around 82% seen once. Sequenced input: Tregs from blood. These receptors came from a woman aged 18-29 years in good health.

V gene TRBV13 combines with J gene TRBJ1-1; D not certain. Per the germline V gene, CDR1 is PRHDT and CDR2 is FYEKMQ (reference sequence). The CDR3 contains 12 residues. Trimming shortened V by 3 bases and J by 1 base, and 3 bases separated the two germline ends. The chain's CDR3 is CASSFRNTEAFF. In nucleotides, the CDR3 is TGTGCCAGCAGCTTCCGGAACACTGAAGCTTTCTTT.

Points on this clone: The same CDR3 also results from other DNA sequences found in this sample. The chain is built from TRBV19 and TRBJ2-2; 10 bases align to TRBD1. The CDR3 length is 15 residues. J gave up 0 bases and V 6 bases, and 1 base lay outside the gene matches. CDR1 and CDR2 from the germline V gene are LNHDA and SQIVND (reference sequence). CDR3 nucleotide sequence: TGTGCCAGTAGCGGGACAGGGGCGAACACCGGGGAGCTGTTTTTT. Encoded protein: CASSGTGANTGELFF.

The chain is built from TRBV29-1 and TRBJ2-5, with 9 bases aligning to TRBD1. The CDR3 covers 14 residues. Germline V CDR1 and CDR2: SQVTM, ANQGSEA. J lost 5 bases, V lost 4 bases, and 8 bases had no gene match. The CDR3 sequence: CSVGGQGQAETQYF. CDR3 DNA: TGCAGCGTTGGGGGACAGGGTCAGGCGGAGACCCAGTACTTC.

The V and J genes are TRBV10-3 and TRBJ2-3; D might be TRBD1 (6 bases). In germline, CDR1 is ENHRY, CDR2 SYGVKD. The CDR3 totals 14 residues. The V end lost 4 bases, the J end lost 4 bases, and 12 bases lay between the germline ends. DNA of the CDR3: TGTGCCATCAGTGCCGGACAGAGCTCAGATACGCAGTATTTT. This gives the protein CAISAGQSSDTQYF.

Only a few counts were recorded for this clone. This sequence joins TRBV28 and TRBJ2-7, with unresolved D. Germline-derived CDR1 and CDR2 are MDHEN and SYDVKM. The CDR3 loop spans 17 amino acids. The V gene lost 5 bases and the J gene lost 3 bases, with 23 bases spanning the gap. The CDR3 here is CASSNRYGNLESYEQYF. The CDR3 DNA sequence: TGTGCCAGCAGTAATCGATACGGCAACTTGGAGAGCTACGAGCAGTACTTC. The whole variable domain, filled in from reference TRBV28 and TRBJ2-7, reads DVKVTQSSRYLVKRTGEKVFLECVQDMDHENMFWYRQDPGLGLRLIYFSYDVKMKEKGDIPEGYSVSREKKERFSLILESASTNQTSMYLCASSNRYGNLESYEQYFGPGTRLTVT.

The chain joins TRBV5-6 to TRBJ2-7; a possible D gene is TRBD1 (6 bases). Trimming cost V 3 bases and J 0 bases, with 7 bases left between them. CDR1 and CDR2 (germline): SGHDT, YYEEEE. The CDR3 consists of 13 residues. The CDR3 reads CASSWDNSYEQYF. Here the CDR3 DNA reads TGTGCCAGCAGCTGGGACAACTCCTACGAGCAGTACTTC.

The J gene is TRBJ2-1, the V gene TRBV30, with D possibly being TRBD2 (6 bases). In germline, CDR1 is GTSNPN, CDR2 SVGIG (reference sequence). The length of the CDR3 is 15 residues. With 3 bases removed from V and 6 bases from J, the gap between germline ends came to 18 bases. The CDR3 DNA reads TGTGCCTGGAGCTCGTTGAGCGGGCTGGGCAATGAGCAGTTCTTC. Protein sequence: CAWSSLSGLGNEQFF.

This chain links TRBV30 with TRBJ2-7; possible D gene TRBD2, 7 bases. V dropped 3 bases and J dropped 2 bases, with 11 bases sitting between them. Germline CDR1 and CDR2: GTSNPN and SVGIG (reference sequence). This CDR3 region has 13 residues. CDR3 amino acids: CAWRVGGAYEQYF. The DNA for the CDR3 is TGTGCCTGGAGAGTAGGGGGGGCCTACGAGCAGTACTTC.

The chain carries TRBV7-6 and TRBJ2-2; D is unresolved. CDR3 length: 11 residues. Between the trimmed V and J ends, which lost 2 bases and 7 bases, there was a span of 2 bases. Germline assignment: CDR1 SGHVS and CDR2 FNYEAQ. In DNA, the CDR3 is TGTGCCAGCAGCTTACACGGGGAGCTGTTTTTT. Protein: CASSLHGELFF.